This entry features one TCR beta chain sequence. This record belongs to a study of blood T cell repertoires in COVID-19. For the study at large: In each case, the material was cDNA or gDNA derived from T cells, B-cell-depleted T cells, or PBMCs.

Sequenced by immunoSEQ multiplex PCR; TCRdb stores in-frame clones only, minus some. The data contain 55,000 to 95,000 clones, nearly 85% of them singletons. The junction had 4 bases not matched to a gene; V was cut back by 6 bases and J by 6 bases. Germline CDR1 and CDR2: KGHSH and LQKENI. This CDR3 region has 15 residues. The V gene is TRBV18, the J gene TRBJ2-1; 14 positions match TRBD2. The sequence derives from a woman aged 55-75 years with acute or convalescent COVID-19. Sequencing was done on a sample of peripheral blood. The CDR3 DNA reads as TGTGCCAGCTCTCCGACTAGCGGGGGGGTCAATGAGCAGTTCTTC. Its translation: CASSPTSGGVNEQFF.